This T cell receptor (beta chain) was captured by sequencing in a study of T-cell memory formation after mild COVID-19. General study points: CD4+ clones that contracted lay mainly in CM and EM; CD8+ ones lay in EMRA.

The V and J ends lost 2 bases and 9 bases, in that order; junction bases with no gene match: 4. This CDR3 has 13 amino acids. Germline V gives CDR1 SGHTA, CDR2 FQGNSA. Amplification by 5'RACE using constant-segment primers produced TCR alpha and TCR beta cDNA libraries that carried sample barcodes and UMIs. TCRdb passed the 5' RACE reads through MiXCR, listing each CDR3 protein once. Of 11,000 to 15,000 distinct CDR3 sequences detected, roughly a fifth appear once; the ten largest clones hold roughly 50%. Note on this clonotype: The antigen is not known.

J is TRBJ2-1 and V is TRBV7-2; 7 bases are a match to TRBD2. This clonotype was obtained from an adult woman who had mild COVID-19 (a few samples of this study predate the infection). Cell type and time point are not known. The sequenced sample consisted of PBMCs or a T cell subset sorted from them (not recorded which). Here the CDR3 reads CASSLLTSSEQFF. CDR3 coding DNA: TGTGCCAGCAGCTTACTGACTAGCAGTGAGCAGTTCTTC.